This T cell receptor (beta chain) was recorded in a study of response to subunit inactivated influenza vaccine. Deletions cut 8 bases from V and 0 bases from J, with 11 bases between. The CDR3 loop spans 15 amino acids. Germline CDR1 is MNHNS and CDR2 is SASEGT. TCRdb reanalysed the RT-PCR reads using MiXCR and keeps one entry per CDR3 protein. This table has about 570,000 distinct CDR3 sequences, approximately 10% appearing once. These data were likewise used in another study, on T cells expressing NK-cell markers. From that second work: cDNA encoding TCR beta was synthesized via 5'RACE template switching incorporating UMIs.

The receptor was derived from a man aged 50 to 60 who received an inactivated influenza vaccine. Sequences were derived from PBMCs from blood, sampled on the day of vaccination. This rearrangement joins TRBV6-1 to TRBJ2-6; D might be TRBD1 or TRBD2, each matching 5 bases. CDR3 loop: CASVGRLSGANVLTF. In DNA, the CDR3 is TGTGCCAGCGTGGGACGGCTCTCTGGGGCCAACGTCCTGACTTTC.